This TCR beta chain was identified in a study of blood T cell repertoires in COVID-19. Study at large: Specimens from acute and convalescent COVID-19 originated in the United States, Italy and Spain. Nucleic acid was either cDNA or gDNA, and it came from T cells, B-cell-depleted T cells, or PBMCs.

As processed by the authors: Amplification of reference gene primers provided the estimated nucleated cell counts. Data came from immunoSEQ multiplex PCR; TCRdb stores just in-frame clones and leaves some out. V and J calls and clone size come straight from that table; D and trimming were deduced from the DNA. The table includes about 86,000 clones, around 86% detected once. Specimen: peripheral blood. The TCR sequence derives from a human donor in a cohort sampled during active COVID-19.

The DNA for the CDR3 is TGTGCCAGCAGTTTATTAGGGGGAGGGCCCTCCTACGAGCAGTACTTC. Its protein is CASSLLGGGPSYEQYF. The chain recombines TRBV27 with TRBJ2-5, with D possibly being TRBD2 (7 bases). Near its end, the DNA agrees better with TRBJ2-7, so the J call may be wrong. The germline CDR1 and CDR2 sequences are MNHEY and SMNVEV (reference sequence). The CDR3 runs 16 residues.